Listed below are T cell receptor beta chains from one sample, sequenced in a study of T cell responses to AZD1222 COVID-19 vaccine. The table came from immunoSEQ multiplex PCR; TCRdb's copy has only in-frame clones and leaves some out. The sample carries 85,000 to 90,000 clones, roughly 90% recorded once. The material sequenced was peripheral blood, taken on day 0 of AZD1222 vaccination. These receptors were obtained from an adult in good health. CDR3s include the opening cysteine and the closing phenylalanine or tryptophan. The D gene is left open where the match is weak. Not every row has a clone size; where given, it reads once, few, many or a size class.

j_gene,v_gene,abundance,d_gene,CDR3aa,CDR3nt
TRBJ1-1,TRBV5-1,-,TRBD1,CASTPRGRGPLGDTEAFF,TGCGCCAGCACGCCGAGGGGCAGGGGGCCGCTCGGGGACACTGAAGCTTTCTTT
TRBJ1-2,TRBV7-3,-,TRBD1,CASSAGGNYGYTF,TGTGCCAGCAGCGCAGGGGGTAACTATGGCTACACCTTC
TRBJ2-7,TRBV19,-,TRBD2,CASSIGGTKLLGQYF,TGTGCCAGTAGTATCGGAGGGACTAAGCTCCTTGGGCAGTACTTC
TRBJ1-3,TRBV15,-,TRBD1,CATSRATGGDTIYF,TGTGCCACCAGCAGAGCGACAGGGGGGGACACCATATATTTT
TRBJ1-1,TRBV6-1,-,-,CASSEFAPEAFF,TGTGCCAGCAGTGAGTTCGCACCCGAAGCTTTCTTT
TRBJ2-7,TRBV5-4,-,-,CASSPPSALDEQYF,TGTGCCAGCAGCCCTCCCTCCGCTTTGGACGAGCAGTACTTC
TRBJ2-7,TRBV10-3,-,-,CAISPVPTYEQYF,TGTGCCATCAGCCCGGTCCCTACCTACGAGCAGTACTTC
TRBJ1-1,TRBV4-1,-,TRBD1,CASSQDLGQGDLNTEAFF,TGCGCCAGCAGCCAAGATCTGGGACAGGGCGACTTGAACACTGAAGCTTTCTTT
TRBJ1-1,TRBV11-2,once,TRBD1,CASSSGQGRNTEAFF,TGTGCCAGCAGCTCGGGACAGGGTCGGAACACTGAAGCTTTCTTT
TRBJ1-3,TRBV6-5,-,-,CASSYGLSGNTIYF,TGTGCCAGCAGTTACGGGCTCTCTGGAAACACCATATATTTT
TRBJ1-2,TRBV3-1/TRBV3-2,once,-,CASSSQGWYGYTF,TGTGCCAGCAGCTCTCAGGGATGGTATGGCTACACCTTC
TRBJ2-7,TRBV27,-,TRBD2,CASNLSLAPSSYEQYF,TGTGCCAGCAATCTCTCACTAGCGCCAAGCTCCTACGAGCAGTACTTC
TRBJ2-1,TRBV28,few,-,CASSRVNNEQFF,TGTGCCAGCAGTAGGGTTAACAATGAGCAGTTCTTC
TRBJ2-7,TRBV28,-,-,CASTIGGAPYEQYF,TGTGCCAGCACCATTGGGGGAGCCCCCTACGAGCAGTACTTC
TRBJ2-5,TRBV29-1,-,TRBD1,CSVPRDRILETQYF,TGCAGCGTCCCCCGGGACAGGATTTTGGAGACCCAGTACTTC
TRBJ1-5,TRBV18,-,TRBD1,CASSPTGADQPQHF,TGTGCCAGCTCACCAACAGGGGCCGATCAGCCCCAGCATTTT
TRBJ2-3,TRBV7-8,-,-,CASSRPSTDTQYF,TGTGCCAGCAGCCGTCCTAGCACAGATACGCAGTATTTT
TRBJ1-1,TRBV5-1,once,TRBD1,CASSSQGTGGTEAFF,TGCGCCAGCAGCTCCCAGGGGACAGGGGGGACTGAAGCTTTCTTT
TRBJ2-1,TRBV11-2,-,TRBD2,CASRSPGRATYNEQFF,TGTGCCAGCAGGTCTCCCGGGAGGGCCACCTACAATGAGCAGTTCTTC